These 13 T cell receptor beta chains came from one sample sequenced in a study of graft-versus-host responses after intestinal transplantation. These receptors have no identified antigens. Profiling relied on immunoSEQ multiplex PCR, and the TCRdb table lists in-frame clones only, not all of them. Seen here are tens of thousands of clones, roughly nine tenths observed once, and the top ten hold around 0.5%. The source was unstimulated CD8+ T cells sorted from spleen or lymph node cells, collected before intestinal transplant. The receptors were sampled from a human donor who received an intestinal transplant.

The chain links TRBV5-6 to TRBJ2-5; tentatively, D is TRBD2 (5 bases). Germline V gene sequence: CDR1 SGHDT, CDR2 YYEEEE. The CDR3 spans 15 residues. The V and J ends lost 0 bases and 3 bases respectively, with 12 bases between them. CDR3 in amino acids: CASSLVPRVEETQYF. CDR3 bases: TGTGCCAGCAGCTTGGTTCCGAGGGTGGAAGAGACCCAGTACTTC.

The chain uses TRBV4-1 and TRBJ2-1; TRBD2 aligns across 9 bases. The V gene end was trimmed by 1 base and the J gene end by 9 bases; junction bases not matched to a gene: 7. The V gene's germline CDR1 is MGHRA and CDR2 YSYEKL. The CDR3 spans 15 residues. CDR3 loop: CASSQGAGGNVEQFF. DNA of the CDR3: TGCGCCAGCAGCCAAGGAGCGGGAGGTAATGTTGAGCAGTTCTTC.

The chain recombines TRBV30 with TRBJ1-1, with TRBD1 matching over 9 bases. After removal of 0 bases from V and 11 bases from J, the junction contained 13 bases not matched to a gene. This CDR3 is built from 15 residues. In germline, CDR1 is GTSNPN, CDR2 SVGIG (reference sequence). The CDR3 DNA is TGTGCCTGGAGTGTACGTGTCTGGGACAGGGTCGGCGCTTTCTTT. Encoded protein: CAWSVRVWDRVGAFF.

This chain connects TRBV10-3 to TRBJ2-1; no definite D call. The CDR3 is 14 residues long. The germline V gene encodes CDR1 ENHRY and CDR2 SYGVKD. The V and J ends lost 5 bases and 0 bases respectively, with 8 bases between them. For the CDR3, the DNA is TGTGCCATCAGTACCGGAGACTCCTACAATGAGCAGTTCTTC. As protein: CAISTGDSYNEQFF.

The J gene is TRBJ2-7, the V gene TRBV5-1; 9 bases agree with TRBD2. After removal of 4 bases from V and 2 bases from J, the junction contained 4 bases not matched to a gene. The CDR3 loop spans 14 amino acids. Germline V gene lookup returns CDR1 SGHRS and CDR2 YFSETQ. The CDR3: CASSEAGGAYEQYF. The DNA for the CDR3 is TGCGCCAGCAGCGAAGCGGGGGGAGCCTACGAGCAGTACTTC. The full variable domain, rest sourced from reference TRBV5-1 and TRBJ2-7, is KAGVTQTPRYLIKTRGQQVTLSCSPISGHRSVSWYQQTPGQGLQFLFEYFSETQRNKGNFPGRFSGRQFSNSRSEMNVSTLELGDSALYLCASSEAGGAYEQYFGPGTRLTVT.

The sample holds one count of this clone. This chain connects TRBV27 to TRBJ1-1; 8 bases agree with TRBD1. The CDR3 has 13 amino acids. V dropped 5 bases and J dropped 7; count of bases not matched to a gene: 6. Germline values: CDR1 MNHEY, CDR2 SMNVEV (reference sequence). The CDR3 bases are TGTGCCAGCAGTACCCTCGGGACAGGTGAAGCTTTCTTT. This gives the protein CASSTLGTGEAFF.

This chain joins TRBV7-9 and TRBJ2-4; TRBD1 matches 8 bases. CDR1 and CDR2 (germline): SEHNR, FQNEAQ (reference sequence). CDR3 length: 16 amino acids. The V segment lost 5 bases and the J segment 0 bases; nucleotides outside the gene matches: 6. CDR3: CASSKTGGLAKNIQYF. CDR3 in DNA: TGTGCCAGCAGCAAAACAGGGGGACTAGCCAAAAACATTCAGTACTTC.

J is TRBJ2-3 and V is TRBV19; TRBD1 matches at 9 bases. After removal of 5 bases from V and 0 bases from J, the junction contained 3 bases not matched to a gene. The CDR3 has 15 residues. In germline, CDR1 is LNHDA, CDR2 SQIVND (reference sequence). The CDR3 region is CASSSGTGSTDTQYF. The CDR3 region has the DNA TGTGCCAGTAGTTCCGGGACAGGGAGCACAGATACGCAGTATTTT.

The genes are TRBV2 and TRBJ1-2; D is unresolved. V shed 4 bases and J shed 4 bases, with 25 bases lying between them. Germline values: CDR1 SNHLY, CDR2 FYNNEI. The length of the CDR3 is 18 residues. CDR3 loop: CASSATVLVRIRPYGYTF. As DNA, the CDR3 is TGTGCCAGCAGTGCTACAGTCTTAGTTAGGATACGCCCCTATGGCTACACCTTC.

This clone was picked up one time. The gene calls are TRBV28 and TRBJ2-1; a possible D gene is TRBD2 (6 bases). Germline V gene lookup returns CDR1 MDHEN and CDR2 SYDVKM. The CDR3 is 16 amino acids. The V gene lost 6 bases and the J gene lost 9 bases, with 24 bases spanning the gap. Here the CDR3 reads CASSPPPGWWDFEQFF. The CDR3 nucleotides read TGTGCCAGCAGCCCCCCCCCAGGGTGGTGGGACTTTGAGCAGTTCTTC.

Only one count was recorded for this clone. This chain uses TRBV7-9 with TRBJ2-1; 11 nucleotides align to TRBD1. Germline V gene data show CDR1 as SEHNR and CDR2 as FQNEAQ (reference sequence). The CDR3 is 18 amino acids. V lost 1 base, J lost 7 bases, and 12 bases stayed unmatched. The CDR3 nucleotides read TGTGCCAGCAGCTTAGGGGAGACTGGACAGGGGGCTGGGAATGAGCAGTTCTTC. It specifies CASSLGETGQGAGNEQFF.

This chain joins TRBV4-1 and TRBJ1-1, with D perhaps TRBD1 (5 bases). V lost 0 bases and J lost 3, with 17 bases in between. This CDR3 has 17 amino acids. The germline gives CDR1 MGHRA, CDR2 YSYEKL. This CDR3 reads CASSQESLQEIYTEAFF. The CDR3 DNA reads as TGCGCCAGCAGCCAAGAAAGCTTACAGGAGATCTACACTGAAGCTTTCTTT.

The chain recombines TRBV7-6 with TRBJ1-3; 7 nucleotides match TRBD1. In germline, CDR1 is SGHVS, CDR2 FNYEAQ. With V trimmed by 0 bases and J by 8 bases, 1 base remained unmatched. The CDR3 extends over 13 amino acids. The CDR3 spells CASSLARGDTIYF. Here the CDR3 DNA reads TGTGCCAGCAGCTTAGCCAGGGGGGACACCATATATTTT.